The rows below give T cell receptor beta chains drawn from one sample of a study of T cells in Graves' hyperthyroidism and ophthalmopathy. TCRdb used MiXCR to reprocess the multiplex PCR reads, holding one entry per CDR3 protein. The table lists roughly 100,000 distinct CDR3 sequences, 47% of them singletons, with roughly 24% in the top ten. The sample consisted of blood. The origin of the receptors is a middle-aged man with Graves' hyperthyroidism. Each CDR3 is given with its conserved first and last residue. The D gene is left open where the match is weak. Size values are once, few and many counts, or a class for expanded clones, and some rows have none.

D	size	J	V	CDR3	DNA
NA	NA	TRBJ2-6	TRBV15	CATSTPRRGQRANVLTF	TGTGCCACCAGCACCCCAAGGCGGGGGCAGAGGGCCAACGTCCTGACTTTC
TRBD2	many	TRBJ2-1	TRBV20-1	CSARGLAGFDNEQFF	TGCAGTGCTAGGGGACTAGCGGGATTTGACAATGAGCAGTTCTTC
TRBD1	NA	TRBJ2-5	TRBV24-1	CATSDASGTGGWETQYF	TGTGCCACCAGTGATGCCTCCGGGACAGGAGGATGGGAGACCCAGTACTTC
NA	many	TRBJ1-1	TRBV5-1	CASSFDSPAEAFF	TGCGCCAGCAGCTTCGACAGTCCCGCTGAAGCTTTCTTT
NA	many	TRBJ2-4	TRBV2	CASRPEGDIQYF	TGTGCCAGCAGGCCGGAGGGGGACATTCAGTACTTC
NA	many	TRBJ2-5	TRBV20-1	CSAVETGLATQYF	TGCAGTGCTGTAGAAACAGGGTTGGCGACCCAGTACTTC
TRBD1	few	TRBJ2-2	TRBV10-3	CAISPGQGVF	TGTGCCATCAGTCCGGGACAGGGAGTCTTT
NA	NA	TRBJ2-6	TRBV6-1	CASSEGPSSGANVLTF	TGTGCCAGCAGTGAGGGACCGAGCTCTGGGGCCAACGTCCTGACTTTC
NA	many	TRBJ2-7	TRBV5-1	CASSRGSYEQYF	TGCGCCAGCAGCCGAGGGAGTTACGAGCAGTACTTC
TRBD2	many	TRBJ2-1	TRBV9	CASSVEGLGYNEQFF	TGTGCCAGCAGCGTAGAGGGACTAGGATACAATGAGCAGTTCTTC
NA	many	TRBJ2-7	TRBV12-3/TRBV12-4	CASSLGAPGDHYF	TGTGCCAGCAGTTTAGGGGCCCCAGGGGACCACTACTTC
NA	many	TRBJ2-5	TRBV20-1	CSARDLAQAEETQYF	TGCAGTGCTAGAGATCTCGCCCAAGCGGAAGAGACCCAGTACTTC
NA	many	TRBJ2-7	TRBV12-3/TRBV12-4	CASSLQGYEQYF	TGTGCCAGCAGTCTCCAGGGATACGAGCAGTACTTC
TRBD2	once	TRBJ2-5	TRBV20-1	CSARRTSGGETQYF	TGCAGTGCTAGACGGACTAGCGGGGGAGAGACCCAGTACTTC
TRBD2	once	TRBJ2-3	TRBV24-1	CATSDVASGGTDTQYF	TGTGCCACCAGTGACGTGGCTAGCGGGGGTACAGATACGCAGTATTTT
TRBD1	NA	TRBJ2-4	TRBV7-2	CASSQWTGSSKNIQYF	TGCGCCAGCAGCCAGTGGACAGGGAGCTCCAAAAACATTCAGTACTTC
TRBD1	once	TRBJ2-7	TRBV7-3	CASSWTGYDEQYF	TGTGCCAGCAGCTGGACAGGGTACGACGAGCAGTACTTC
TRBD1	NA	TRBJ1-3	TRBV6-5	CASRTGTGVNTIYF	TGTGCCAGCAGGACCGGGACAGGGGTTAACACCATATATTTT
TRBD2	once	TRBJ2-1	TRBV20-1	CSARGVSGTSYNEQFF	TGCAGTGCTAGGGGGGTTAGCGGGACATCCTACAATGAGCAGTTCTTC
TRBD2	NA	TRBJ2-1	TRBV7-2	CASSLETSGGHNEQFF	TGTGCCAGCAGCCTCGAGACTAGCGGGGGGCACAATGAGCAGTTCTTC
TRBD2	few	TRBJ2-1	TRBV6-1	CASSELAGGPGEQFF	TGTGCCAGCAGTGAACTAGCGGGAGGGCCGGGTGAGCAGTTCTTC
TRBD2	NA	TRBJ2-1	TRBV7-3	CASSLTGTSGSDEQFF	TGTGCCAGCAGCTTAACCGGGACTAGCGGGAGTGATGAGCAGTTCTTC
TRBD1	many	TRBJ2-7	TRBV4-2	CASRVGQGISYEQYF	TGTGCCAGCAGGGTCGGACAGGGGATCTCCTACGAGCAGTACTTC
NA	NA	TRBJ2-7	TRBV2	CASRETYEQYF	TGTGCCAGCAGGGAAACCTACGAGCAGTACTTC
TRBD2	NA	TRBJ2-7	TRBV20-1	CSASSGGASGELYF	TGCAGTGCTAGTAGCGGGGGGGCGTCTGGGGAGCTGTACTTC
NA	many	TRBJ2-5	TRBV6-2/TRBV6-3	CASSPARFSETQYF	TGTGCCAGCAGCCCCGCCCGGTTCTCTGAGACCCAGTACTTC
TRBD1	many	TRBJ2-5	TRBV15	CATSRDKETGGETQYF	TGTGCCACCAGCAGAGATAAGGAGACAGGGGGCGAGACCCAGTACTTC
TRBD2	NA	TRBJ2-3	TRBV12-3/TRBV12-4	CASRTGTSGTDTQYF	TGTGCCAGCAGGACCGGGACTAGCGGCACAGATACGCAGTATTTT
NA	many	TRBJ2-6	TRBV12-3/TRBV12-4	CASRASSGANVLTF	TGTGCCAGCAGGGCGAGTTCTGGGGCCAACGTCCTGACTTTC
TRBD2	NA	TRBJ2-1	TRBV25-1	CASSRAGTLEQFF	TGTGCCAGCAGCCGAGCGGGGACGCTGGAGCAGTTCTTC
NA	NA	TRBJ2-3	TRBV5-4	CASSQEGGTDTQYF	TGCGCCAGCAGCCAAGAGGGCGGCACAGATACGCAGTATTTT
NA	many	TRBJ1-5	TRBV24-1	CATSGSGNQPQHF	TGTGCCACCAGCGGGAGTGGGAATCAGCCCCAGCATTTT
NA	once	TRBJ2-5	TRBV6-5	CASREKSAETQYF	TGTGCCAGCAGGGAAAAGTCCGCCGAGACCCAATACTTC
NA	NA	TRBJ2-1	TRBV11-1	CASSSRGSPCNEQFF	TGTGCCAGCAGTTCCAGGGGATCGCCCTGCAATGAGCAGTTCTTC
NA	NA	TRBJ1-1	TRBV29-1	CSGEEAFTEAFF	TGCAGCGGGGAGGAGGCATTCACTGAAGCTTTCTTT
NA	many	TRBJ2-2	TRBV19	CASSKVPGELFF	TGTGCCAGTAGCAAGGTGCCCGGGGAGCTGTTTTTT
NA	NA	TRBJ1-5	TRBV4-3	CASSLVAWGGQPQHF	TGCGCCAGCAGCTTGGTCGCATGGGGTGGTCAGCCCCAGCATTTT
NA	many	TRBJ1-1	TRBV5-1	CASSLDPGTNTEAFF	TGCGCCAGCAGCTTGGACCCGGGGACGAACACTGAAGCTTTCTTT
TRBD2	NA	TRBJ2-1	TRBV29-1	CSVAVAGGYNEQFF	TGCAGCGTAGCTGTAGCGGGGGGGTACAATGAGCAGTTCTTC
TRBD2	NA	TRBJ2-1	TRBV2	CASRGSLAGNEQFF	TGTGCCAGCAGAGGATCACTAGCGGGGAATGAGCAGTTCTTC
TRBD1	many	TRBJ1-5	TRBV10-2	CASSDRGLAGNQPQHF	TGCGCCAGCAGTGACAGGGGGCTTGCTGGCAATCAGCCCCAGCATTTT
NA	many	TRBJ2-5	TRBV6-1	CASSEQGETQYF	TGTGCCAGCAGTGAACAGGGAGAGACCCAGTACTTC